Below are 18 T cell receptor beta chains sequenced from a single sample in a study of T cell responses to AZD1222 COVID-19 vaccine. Measured with immunoSEQ multiplex PCR; TCRdb has only the in-frame clones, and not every one. The sample lists 90,000 to 150,000 clones; about nine tenths were seen once. The material was peripheral blood, obtained on day 0 of AZD1222 vaccination. These receptors all come from an adult in good health.

The V gene is TRBV7-9, the J gene TRBJ2-3, with D unclear. CDR1 is SEHNR and CDR2 is FQNEAQ in the germline V gene (reference sequence). V lost 1 base and J 6 bases, leaving 11 bases between the germline ends. CDR3 size: 14 residues. In nucleotides, the CDR3 is TGTGCCAGCAGCTTAGAGGGCGGCTCCGATACGCAGTATTTT. This translates into CASSLEGGSDTQYF.

V and J are TRBV6-4 and TRBJ2-3; maybe TRBD2 (5 bases). The germline V gene encodes CDR1 MRHNA and CDR2 SNTAGT. The ends were cut back, 3 bases at V and 6 bases at J, with 16 bases in the middle. The CDR3 length is 15 residues. As DNA, the CDR3 is TGTGCCAGCAGTGAAGGACTGGGCAGGATTGATACGCAGTATTTT. Protein sequence: CASSEGLGRIDTQYF.

The chain has TRBV19 and TRBJ1-5, with no clear D. The length of the CDR3 is 14 residues. V lost 1 base and J 4 bases, leaving 8 bases between the germline ends. Germline CDR1 and CDR2: LNHDA and SQIVND (reference sequence). CDR3 nucleotides: TGTGCCAGTAGTATAGGAGCGAGGAATCAGCCCCAGCATTTT. This encodes CASSIGARNQPQHF.

CDR3 nucleotides: TGTGCCAGCAGCTTAGCTGCGAGAGGGGCCAACGTCCTGACTTTC. Translated, it gives CASSLAARGANVLTF. The rearrangement links TRBV7-6 to TRBJ2-6; D not resolved. Germline lookup yields CDR1 SGHVS and CDR2 FNYEAQ. The CDR3 sequence is 15 residues long. Deletions cut 0 bases from V and 4 bases from J, with 7 bases between.

The V call is TRBV6-5, the J call TRBJ1-1; 8 bases map to TRBD1. Germline trimming cut 4 bases from V and 5 bases from J; bases unmatched to any gene: 6. The CDR3 has 14 residues. The germline gives CDR1 MNHEY, CDR2 SVGAGI. The DNA of the CDR3 is TGTGCCAGCAGTTTGTCCCAGGGGGCAACTGAAGCTTTCTTT. This gives the protein CASSLSQGATEAFF.

The V gene is TRBV15, the J gene TRBJ1-1, with 7 bases lining up with TRBD1. V lost 4 bases to trimming and J lost 0 bases; unmatched junction nucleotides: 5. Germline V CDR1 and CDR2: LNHNV, YYDKDF (reference sequence). The CDR3 covers 15 residues. The CDR3, as DNA: TGTGCCACCAGCACCTCAGGGGGGATGAACACTGAAGCTTTCTTT. Translation: CATSTSGGMNTEAFF.

V gene TRBV4-1 combines with J gene TRBJ2-3; D is tentatively TRBD1 or TRBD2 (5 bases each). Trimming cost V 4 bases and J 2 bases, with 16 bases left between them. CDR1 and CDR2 from the germline V gene are MGHRA and YSYEKL. The CDR3 is 16 amino acids. CDR3 residues: CASSLLGAPSTDTQYF. CDR3 coding DNA: TGCGCCAGCAGCCTACTAGGGGCCCCCTCCACAGATACGCAGTATTTT.

This clone was seen only a few times. The V gene is TRBV18, the J gene TRBJ2-7; TRBD1 is a possible D gene (6 bases). CDR3 length: 12 amino acids. CDR1 and CDR2 (germline): KGHSH, LQKENI. Trimming shortened V by 3 bases and J by 5 bases, and 8 bases separated the two germline ends. CDR3 nucleotide sequence: TGTGCCAGCTCACCTTCAGGGGACGAGCAGTACTTC. Residues: CASSPSGDEQYF.

The V call is TRBV7-2, the J call TRBJ1-4; no clear D. Trimming pared 4 bases from V and 0 bases from J, leaving 12 bases between. This CDR3 region has 16 residues. Per the germline V gene, CDR1 is SGHTA and CDR2 is FQGNSA. As DNA, the CDR3 is TGTGCCAGCAGCTCCAACACCGGAGCAACTAATGAAAAACTGTTTTTT. It encodes CASSSNTGATNEKLFF. The entire variable domain, with the rest obtained from reference TRBV7-2 and TRBJ1-4, is as follows: GAGVSQSPSNKVTEKGKDVELRCDPISGHTALYWYRQSLGQGLEFLIYFQGNSAPDKSGLPSDRFSAERTGGSVSTLTIQRTQQEDSAVYLCASSSNTGATNEKLFFGSGTQLSVL.

J is TRBJ2-6 and V is TRBV30; D gene unclear. The CDR3 length is 13 residues. CDR1 and CDR2 from the germline V gene are GTSNPN and SVGIG (reference sequence). V lost 0 bases and J lost 3, with 3 bases in between. CDR3 nucleotide sequence: TGTGCCTGGAGTGTACGTGGGGCCAACGTCCTGACTTTC. Translating gives CAWSVRGANVLTF.

CDR3 coding DNA: TGTGCCAGCAGTTCGCCTGACAGGGGGACTGGTGGCTACACCTTC. This sequence encodes CASSSPDRGTGGYTF. This chain uses TRBV28 with TRBJ1-2; 9 positions agree with TRBD1. CDR1 MDHEN and CDR2 SYDVKM come from the germline V gene. V lost 4 bases and J lost 7; bases outside the gene matches: 10. This CDR3 is built from 15 residues.

J is TRBJ1-2 and V is TRBV5-8, with no clear D. Germline CDR1 is SGHTS and CDR2 is YDEGEE. The V end lost 1 base, the J end lost 5 bases, and 6 bases lay between the germline ends. There are 12 residues in the CDR3. The CDR3 reads CASSLLGYGYTF. CDR3 sequence (DNA): TGTGCCAGCAGCTTGTTGGGGTATGGCTACACCTTC.

The V and J genes are TRBV18 and TRBJ1-4; D remains unclear. This CDR3 contains 13 residues. The V gene lost 4 bases and the J gene lost 6 bases, with 9 bases spanning the gap. Germline loops: CDR1 KGHSH, CDR2 LQKENI. CDR3 DNA: TGTGCCAGCTCACGATCGGAGGATGAAAAACTGTTTTTT. Translating gives CASSRSEDEKLFF.

This chain uses TRBV15 with TRBJ1-2; a weak D match, TRBD1 (6 bases). The V gene's germline CDR1 is LNHNV and CDR2 YYDKDF (reference sequence). This CDR3 is 16 amino acids long. V was shortened by 0 bases and J by 4 bases, with 15 bases between the two germline ends. In nucleotides, the CDR3 is TGTGCCACCAGCAGAGATAATGTGGACAGAGCCTATGGCTACACCTTC. It yields the protein CATSRDNVDRAYGYTF.

The gene calls are TRBV18 and TRBJ2-7; tentative D call: TRBD2 (6 bases). The germline V gene has CDR1 KGHSH and CDR2 LQKENI. The CDR3 spans 14 residues. The V end lost 3 bases, the J end lost 4 bases, and 13 bases lay between the germline ends. Written as DNA, the CDR3 is TGTGCCAGCTCACCCAACCTGGAGGGTTACGAGCAGTACTTC. Its protein is CASSPNLEGYEQYF.

The chain has TRBV7-6 and TRBJ2-5; 8 bases match TRBD1. V trimming: 5 bases; J trimming: 5 bases; junction bases outside the gene matches: 16. The germline CDR1 and CDR2 sequences are SGHVS and FNYEAQ. CDR3 length equals 17 residues. CDR3 sequence (DNA): TGTGCCAGCAGCCCACCGACAGGGGCGAGCGAGGGGGAGACCCAGTACTTC. Its protein is CASSPPTGASEGETQYF.

This clone was counted once. The CDR3 DNA is TGCGCCAGCAGCCAAGATCCCGCGACAGCATCCTACGAGCAGTACTTC. Translation: CASSQDPATASYEQYF. The chain carries TRBV4-1 and TRBJ2-7, with D perhaps TRBD1 (5 bases). Germline assignment: CDR1 MGHRA and CDR2 YSYEKL. The CDR3 spans 16 residues. V was trimmed by 0 bases and J by 1 base, leaving 13 bases between them.

The chain links TRBV28 to TRBJ1-4; D remains ambiguous. Trimming pared 4 bases from V and 0 bases from J, leaving 9 bases between. This CDR3 is 15 amino acids long. Germline CDR1 is MDHEN and CDR2 is SYDVKM. The CDR3 DNA reads TGTGCCAGCAGTTCCCACACTGCAACTAATGAAAAACTGTTTTTT. Protein product: CASSSHTATNEKLFF.